This T cell receptor (beta chain) was documented in a study of blood T cell repertoires in COVID-19 (dated by TCRdb to 2020 to 2022). With regard to the full study: Collaborator samples came from the United States, Italy and Spain and covered acute and convalescent phases of COVID-19. Deeply sampled blood TCRbeta repertoires from subjects exposed to, actively infected with, or recovered from COVID-19 were included in the dataset. The samples were drawn from two sources: the first 160 participants of the ongoing ImmuneRACE study, and about 1,300 subjects contributed by 6 global collaborators. Where HLA class I and class II types were available, the types were taken from metadata supplied by the sample provider, not from assay-based typing. The material from the prospective study consisted of cDNA or gDNA derived from T cells, B-cell-depleted T cells, or PBMCs. The sample metadata nearly always contained a de-identified subject ID, COVID-19 status, age in years and sex. The repertoires were released in a freely available public database intended as a resource for research on the immune response to SARS-CoV-2. Findings and caveats that apply to the study as a whole: The quantity of clinical and demographic metadata differed by source and by participant and was supplied without curation.

TCRbeta CDR3 regions were amplified from genomic DNA using the immunoSEQ Assay, a bias-controlled multiplex PCR. Per the authors' processing: Nucleated cell counts per sample were estimated from amplification of reference gene primers within the assay. Sequence reads were collapsed and filtered to measure the absolute abundance of every unique TCRbeta CDR3 rearrangement. For each sample, productive Simpson clonality was calculated as the square root of Simpson's diversity index over productive rearrangements. TCRdb obtained this table from immuneACCESS and retained in-frame rearrangements with V and J assigned. These tables miss some clones; where compared with another copy, unresolved V genes account for less than half of the shortfall, and the remainder is unexplained. The V and J calls and the clone size are those of that table, but D and trimming were determined from the DNA. The sample yields approximately 300,000 clones; 90% were counted once. 6.3% of the sample is taken by the ten largest.

Points on this clone: Its antigen remains undetermined. Within one base of it there is no much larger clone, and no base qualities were kept.

The CDR3 starts with the cysteine, ends with the phenylalanine, and has 13 residues. Here the CDR3 DNA is all that survives: 39 bases in frame from base 1. Via the germline V gene (reference sequence), CDR1 is LNHDA and CDR2 SQIVND. The V and J ends are trimmed by 10 bases and 5 bases, leaving 17 bases between them. In Seattle, one collaborating source enrolled patients while the infection was active and tracked those patients longitudinally over the course of disease. The collaborating institutions used their own protocols to collect whole blood in K2EDTA tubes. Collaborator samples were shipped for TCRbeta analysis as frozen whole blood, isolated PBMCs, or DNA extracted from either sample type.

This receptor was taken from a woman aged 50 to 60 with COVID-19, enrolled during active disease. Recombination joined TRBV19 with TRBJ1-1; D gene: possibly TRBD1, on 6 matching bases. Sequenced input: peripheral blood. The sequenced DNA: TGTGCCACCCTAGGGAGGGGGGCTACTGAAGCTTTCTTT. Translation gives CATLGRGATEAFF.